Below, one TCR beta chain is given with its context. Which antigen it targets is not known. Nothing much larger sits one base from this clone, and base qualities are not available. This specimen belongs to a study of blood T cell repertoires in COVID-19 (dated by TCRdb to 2020 to 2022). In the study overall: Samples covering the acute and convalescent phases of COVID-19 were provided by collaborators in the United States, Italy and Spain. Sample metadata almost always included a de-identified subject ID, COVID-19 status, age in years and sex. The repertoires were released in a freely available public database intended as a resource for research on the immune response to SARS-CoV-2. The dataset comprised deeply sampled blood TCRbeta repertoires from subjects exposed to, actively infected with, or recovered from COVID-19. Where available, HLA class I and class II types were taken from metadata supplied by the sample provider and were not determined by assay-based typing. Samples were obtained from the ongoing ImmuneRACE study (first 160 participants) and from over a thousand subjects provided by 6 global collaborators. The prospective study material was composed of cDNA or gDNA derived from T cells, B-cell-depleted T cells, or PBMCs. Broad study findings and their caveats: The quantity of clinical and demographic metadata differed by source and by participant and was supplied without curation.

V and J are trimmed by 8 bases and 4 bases, and the gene matches miss 14 bases of the junction. The CDR3 measures 17 amino acids from cysteine to phenylalanine. CDR3 DNA only is kept here, 51 bases in frame from base 1. The germline V gene (reference sequence) specifies LNHDA as CDR1 and SQIVND as CDR2. The collaborating institutions used their own protocols to collect whole blood in K2EDTA tubes. For TCRbeta analysis, collaborator samples were shipped as frozen whole blood, as isolated PBMCs, or as DNA extracted from either sample type. TCRbeta CDR3 regions were amplified from genomic DNA using the immunoSEQ Assay, a bias-controlled multiplex PCR. For the original study's pipeline: The number of nucleated cells in each sample was estimated from the amplification of reference gene primers within the assay. Sequence reads were collapsed and filtered to measure the absolute abundance of every unique TCRbeta CDR3 rearrangement. For each sample, productive Simpson clonality was calculated as the square root of Simpson's diversity index across productive rearrangements. Sourced from immuneACCESS, this table was stored by TCRdb with only in-frame sequences that have V and J called. A share of the clones is absent; for the studies checked, an unresolved V gene accounts for under half, and the remainder has no known explanation. V, J and clone size are those of that table, while D and trimming were read from the DNA. This sample gives 71,000 or so clones in total; approximately 87% of them show up just once. The ten largest clones add up to more than 15% of the sample.

Sequenced input: peripheral blood. The chain couples TRBV19 to TRBJ1-2, with TRBD1 identical over 12 junction bases. This TCR came from a man of 80 years or more in a cohort sampled during active COVID-19. The CDR3 here reads CASVLGTGGSGRYGYTF. At the DNA level, the sequence is TGTGCCAGTGTCCTCGGGACAGGGGGCTCCGGTCGCTATGGCTACACCTTC.